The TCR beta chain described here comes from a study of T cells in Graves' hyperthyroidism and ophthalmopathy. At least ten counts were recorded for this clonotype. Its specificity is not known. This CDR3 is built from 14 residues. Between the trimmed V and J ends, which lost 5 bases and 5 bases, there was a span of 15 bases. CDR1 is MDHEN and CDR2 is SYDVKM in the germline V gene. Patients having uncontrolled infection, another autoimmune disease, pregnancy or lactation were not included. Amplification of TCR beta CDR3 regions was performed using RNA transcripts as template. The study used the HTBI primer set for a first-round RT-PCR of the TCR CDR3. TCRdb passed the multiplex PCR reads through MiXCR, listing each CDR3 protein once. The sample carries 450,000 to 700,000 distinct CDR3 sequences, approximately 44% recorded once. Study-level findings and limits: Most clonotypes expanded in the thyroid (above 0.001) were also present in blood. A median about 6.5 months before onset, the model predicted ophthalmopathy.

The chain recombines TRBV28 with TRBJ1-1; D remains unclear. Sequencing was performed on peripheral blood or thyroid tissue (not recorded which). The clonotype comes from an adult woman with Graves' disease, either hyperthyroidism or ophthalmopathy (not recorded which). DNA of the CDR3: TGTGCCAGCAGTCCGCTTGGGGTTGGAACTGAAGCTTTCTTT. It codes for CASSPLGVGTEAFF.